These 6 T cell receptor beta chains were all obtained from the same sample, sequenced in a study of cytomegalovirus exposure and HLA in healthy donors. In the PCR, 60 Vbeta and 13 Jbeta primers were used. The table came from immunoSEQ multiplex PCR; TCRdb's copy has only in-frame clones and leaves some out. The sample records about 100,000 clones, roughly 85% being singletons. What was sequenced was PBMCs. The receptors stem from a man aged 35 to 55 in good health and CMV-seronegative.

The CDR3 sequence: CASSPPIMGAMNTEAFF. The CDR3 DNA reads as TGTGCCAGCTCACCACCAATTATGGGGGCAATGAACACTGAAGCTTTCTTT. The chain uses TRBV18 and TRBJ1-1; D may be TRBD1 (6 bases). Trimming shortened V by 0 bases and J by 0 bases, and 14 bases separated the two germline ends. The germline CDR1 and CDR2 sequences are KGHSH and LQKENI. This CDR3 has 17 amino acids.

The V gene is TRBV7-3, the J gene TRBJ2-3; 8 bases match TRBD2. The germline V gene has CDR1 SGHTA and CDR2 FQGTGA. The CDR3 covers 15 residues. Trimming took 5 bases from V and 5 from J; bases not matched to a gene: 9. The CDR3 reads CASSPYTGGGDTQYF. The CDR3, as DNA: TGTGCCAGCAGCCCCTACACGGGGGGGGGAGATACGCAGTATTTT.

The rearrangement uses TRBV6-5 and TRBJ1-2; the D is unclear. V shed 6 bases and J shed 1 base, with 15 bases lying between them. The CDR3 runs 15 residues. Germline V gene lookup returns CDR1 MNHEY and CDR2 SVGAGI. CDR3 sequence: CASRSTSGINYGYTF. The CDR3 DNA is TGTGCCAGCAGATCAACGTCGGGAATTAACTATGGCTACACCTTC.

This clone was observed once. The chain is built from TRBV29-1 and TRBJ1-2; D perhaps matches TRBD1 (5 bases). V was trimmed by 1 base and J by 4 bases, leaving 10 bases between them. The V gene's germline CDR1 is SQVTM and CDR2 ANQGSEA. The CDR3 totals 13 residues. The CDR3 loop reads CSVEGQGGYGYTF. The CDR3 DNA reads TGCAGCGTTGAAGGGCAGGGTGGCTATGGCTACACCTTC.

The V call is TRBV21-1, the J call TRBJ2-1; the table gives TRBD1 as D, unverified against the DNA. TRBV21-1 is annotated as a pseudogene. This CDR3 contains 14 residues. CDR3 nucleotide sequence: TGTGCCAGCAGCAAATGGTACAGGGGACAAAAGCAGTTCTTC. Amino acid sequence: CASSKWYRGQKQFF.

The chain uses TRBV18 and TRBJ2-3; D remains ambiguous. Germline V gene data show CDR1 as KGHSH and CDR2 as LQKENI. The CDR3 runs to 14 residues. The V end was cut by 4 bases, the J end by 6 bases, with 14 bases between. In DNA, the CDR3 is TGTGCCAGCTCACTGGATCCTGCGGCGGATACGCAGTATTTT. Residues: CASSLDPAADTQYF.